This T cell receptor beta chain derives from a study of T cell responses to AZD1222 COVID-19 vaccine. Study-wide results and caveats: Increased Spike-specific TCR breadth and depth were observed after two AZD1222 doses. Repertoire collection took place solely once the T cell response had peaked. CD4 TCRs covered the whole spike, strongest at regions 160-218 and 743-854. Females outnumbered males among donors, who were mostly white British; clonal diversity was possibly underestimated.

The CDR3 is 14 amino acids. V lost 7 bases to trimming and J lost 0 bases, with 10 bases between them. Germline V gene data show CDR1 as SNHLY and CDR2 as FYNNEI. As concerns this clone: Its antigen remains unknown.

Assay: immunoSEQ multiplex PCR; the TCRdb copy retains only in-frame clones and omits some. There are roughly 86,000 clones in the sample; around 87% occur only once, and 31% lies in the top ten. The sequences come from peripheral blood, collected on day 0 of AZD1222 vaccination. This chain uses TRBV2 with TRBJ1-5; D is unclear. The receptor was isolated from an adult in good health. Here the CDR3 reads CASTLTSSNQPQHF. In DNA, the CDR3 is TGTGCCAGCACCCTGACAAGTAGCAATCAGCCCCAGCATTTT.